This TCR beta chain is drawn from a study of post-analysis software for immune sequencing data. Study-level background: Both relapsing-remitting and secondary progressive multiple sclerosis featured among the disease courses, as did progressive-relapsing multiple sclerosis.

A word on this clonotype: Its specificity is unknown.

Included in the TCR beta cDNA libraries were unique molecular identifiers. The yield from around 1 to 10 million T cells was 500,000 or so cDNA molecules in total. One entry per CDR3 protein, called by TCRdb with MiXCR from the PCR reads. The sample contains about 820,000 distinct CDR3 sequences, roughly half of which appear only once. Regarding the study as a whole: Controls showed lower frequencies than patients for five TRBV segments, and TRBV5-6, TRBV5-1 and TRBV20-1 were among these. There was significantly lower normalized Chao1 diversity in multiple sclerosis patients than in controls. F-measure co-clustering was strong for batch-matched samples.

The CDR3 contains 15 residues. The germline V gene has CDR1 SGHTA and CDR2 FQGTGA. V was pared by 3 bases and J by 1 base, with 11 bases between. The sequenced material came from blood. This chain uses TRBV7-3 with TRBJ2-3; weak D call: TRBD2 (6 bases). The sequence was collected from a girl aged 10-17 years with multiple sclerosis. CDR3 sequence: CASSFRLGGTDTQYF. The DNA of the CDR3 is TGTGCCAGCAGCTTTAGACTAGGGGGCACAGATACGCAGTATTTT.